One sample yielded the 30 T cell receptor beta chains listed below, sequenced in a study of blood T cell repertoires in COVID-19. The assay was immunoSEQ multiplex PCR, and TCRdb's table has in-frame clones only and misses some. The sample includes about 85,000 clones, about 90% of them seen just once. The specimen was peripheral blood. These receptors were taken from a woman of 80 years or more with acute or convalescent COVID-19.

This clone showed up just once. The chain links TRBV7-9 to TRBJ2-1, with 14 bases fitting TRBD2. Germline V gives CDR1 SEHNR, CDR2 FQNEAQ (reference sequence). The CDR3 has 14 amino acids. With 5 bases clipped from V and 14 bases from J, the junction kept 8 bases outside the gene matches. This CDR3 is CASSLGTSGGGEFF. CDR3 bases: TGTGCCAGCAGCCTCGGGACTAGCGGGGGAGGGGAGTTCTTC.

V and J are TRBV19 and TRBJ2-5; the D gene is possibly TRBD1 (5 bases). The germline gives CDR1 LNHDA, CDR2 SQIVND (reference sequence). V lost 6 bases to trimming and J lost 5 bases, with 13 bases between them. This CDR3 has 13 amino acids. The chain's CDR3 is CASRLQGVETQYF. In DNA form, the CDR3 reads TGTGCCAGTAGGCTGCAGGGCGTCGAGACCCAGTACTTC. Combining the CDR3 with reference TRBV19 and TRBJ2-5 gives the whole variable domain DGGITQSPKYLFRKEGQNVTLSCEQNLNHDAMYWYRQDPGQGLRLIYYSQIVNDFQKGDIAEGYSVSREKKESFPLTVTSAQKNPTAFYLCASRLQGVETQYFGPGTRLLVL.

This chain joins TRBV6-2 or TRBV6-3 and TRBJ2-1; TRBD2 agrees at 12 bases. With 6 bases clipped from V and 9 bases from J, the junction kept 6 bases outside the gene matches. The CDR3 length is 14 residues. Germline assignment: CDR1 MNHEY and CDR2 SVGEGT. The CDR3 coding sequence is TGTGCCAGCAGCCTAGCGGGAGGGCTCGGTGAGCAGTTCTTC. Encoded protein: CASSLAGGLGEQFF.

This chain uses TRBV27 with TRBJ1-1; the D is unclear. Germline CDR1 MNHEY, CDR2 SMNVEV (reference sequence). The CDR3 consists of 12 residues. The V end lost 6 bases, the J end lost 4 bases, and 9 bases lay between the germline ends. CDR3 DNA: TGTGCCAGCAGATCGGGAGGCACTGAAGCTTTCTTT. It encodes CASRSGGTEAFF.

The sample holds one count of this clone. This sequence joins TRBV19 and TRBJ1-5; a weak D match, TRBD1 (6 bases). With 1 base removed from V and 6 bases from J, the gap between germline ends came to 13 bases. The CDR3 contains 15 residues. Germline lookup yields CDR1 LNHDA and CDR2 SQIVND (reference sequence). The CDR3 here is CASSIAPGGIQPQHF. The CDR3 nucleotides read TGTGCCAGTAGTATAGCCCCGGGGGGCATTCAGCCCCAGCATTTT.

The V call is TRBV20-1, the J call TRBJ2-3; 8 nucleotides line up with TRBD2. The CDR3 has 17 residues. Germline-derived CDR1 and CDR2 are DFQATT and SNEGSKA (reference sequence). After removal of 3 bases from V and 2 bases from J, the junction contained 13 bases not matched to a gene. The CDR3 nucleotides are TGCAGTGCTAGTGGGACTAGTCAAGTTATAAACACAGATACGCAGTATTTT. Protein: CSASGTSQVINTDTQYF.

The DNA of the CDR3 is TGCGCCAGCAGCTTGGACTGGGACAATGCCTACGAGCAGTACTTC. As protein: CASSLDWDNAYEQYF. The J gene is TRBJ2-7, the V gene TRBV5-1; D might be TRBD1 (6 bases). The CDR3 consists of 15 residues. V was pared by 0 bases and J by 2 bases, with 12 bases between. The germline V gene encodes CDR1 SGHRS and CDR2 YFSETQ. Full variable domain (outside the CDR3, taken from reference TRBV5-1 and TRBJ2-7): KAGVTQTPRYLIKTRGQQVTLSCSPISGHRSVSWYQQTPGQGLQFLFEYFSETQRNKGNFPGRFSGRQFSNSRSEMNVSTLELGDSALYLCASSLDWDNAYEQYFGPGTRLTVT.

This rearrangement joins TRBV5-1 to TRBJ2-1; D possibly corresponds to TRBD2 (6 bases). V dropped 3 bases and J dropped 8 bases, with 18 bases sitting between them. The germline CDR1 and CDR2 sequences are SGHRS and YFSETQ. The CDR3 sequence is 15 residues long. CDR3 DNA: TGCGCCAGCAGCTCGCACCTAGCTGGGAGGTATGAGCAGTTCTTC. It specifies CASSSHLAGRYEQFF.

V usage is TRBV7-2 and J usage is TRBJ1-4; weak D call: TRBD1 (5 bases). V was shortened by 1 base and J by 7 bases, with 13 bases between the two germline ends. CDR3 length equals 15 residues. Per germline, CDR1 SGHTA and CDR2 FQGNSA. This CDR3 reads CASSLGVGLSEKLFF. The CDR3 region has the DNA TGTGCCAGCAGCTTAGGTGTGGGGCTGAGTGAAAAACTGTTTTTT.

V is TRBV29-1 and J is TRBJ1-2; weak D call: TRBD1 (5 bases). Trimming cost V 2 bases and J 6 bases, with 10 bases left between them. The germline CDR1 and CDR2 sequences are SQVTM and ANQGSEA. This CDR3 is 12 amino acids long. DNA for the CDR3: TGCAGCGTTGAACGGGGGGTGGATGGCTACACCTTC. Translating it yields CSVERGVDGYTF.

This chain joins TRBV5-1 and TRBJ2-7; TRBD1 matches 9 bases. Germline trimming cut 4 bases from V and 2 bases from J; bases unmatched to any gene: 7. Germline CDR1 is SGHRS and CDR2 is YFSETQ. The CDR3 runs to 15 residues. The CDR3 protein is CASSTGGQGPYEQYF. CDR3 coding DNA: TGCGCCAGCAGCACTGGGGGACAGGGCCCCTACGAGCAGTACTTC.

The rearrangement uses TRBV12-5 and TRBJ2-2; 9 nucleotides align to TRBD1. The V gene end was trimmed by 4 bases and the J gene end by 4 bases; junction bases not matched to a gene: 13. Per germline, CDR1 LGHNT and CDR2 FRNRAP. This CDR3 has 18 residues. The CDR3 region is CASGWDRETSRGTGELFF. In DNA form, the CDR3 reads TGTGCTAGTGGTTGGGACAGGGAAACCTCCCGGGGCACCGGGGAGCTGTTTTTT.

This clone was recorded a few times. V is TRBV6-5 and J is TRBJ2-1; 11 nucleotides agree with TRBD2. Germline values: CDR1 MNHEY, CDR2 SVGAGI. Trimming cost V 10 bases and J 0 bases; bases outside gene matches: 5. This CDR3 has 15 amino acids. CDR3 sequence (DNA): TGTGCCACTTTGGGACTAGCGGACTCCTACAATGAGCAGTTCTTC. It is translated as CATLGLADSYNEQFF.

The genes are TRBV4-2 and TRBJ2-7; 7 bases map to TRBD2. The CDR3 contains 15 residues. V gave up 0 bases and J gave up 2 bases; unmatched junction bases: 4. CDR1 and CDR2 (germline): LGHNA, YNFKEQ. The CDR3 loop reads CASSQEGGLAYEQYF. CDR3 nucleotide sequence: TGTGCCAGCAGCCAAGAGGGGGGGTTAGCCTACGAGCAGTACTTC.

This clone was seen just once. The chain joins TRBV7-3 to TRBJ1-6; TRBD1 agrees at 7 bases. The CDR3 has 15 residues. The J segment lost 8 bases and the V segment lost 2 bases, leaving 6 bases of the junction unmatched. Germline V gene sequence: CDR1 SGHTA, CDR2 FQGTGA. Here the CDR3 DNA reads TGTGCCAGCAGCTTAGGGTTCAGGGGGGATTCACCCCTCCACTTT. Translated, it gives CASSLGFRGDSPLHF.

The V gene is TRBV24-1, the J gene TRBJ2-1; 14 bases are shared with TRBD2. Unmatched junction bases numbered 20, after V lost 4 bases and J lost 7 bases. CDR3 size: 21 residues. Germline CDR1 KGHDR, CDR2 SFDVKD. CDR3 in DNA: TGTGCCACCAGTGACTCAAAGGTTGGACTAGCGGGGGGACAGGTCTTTAATGAGCAGTTCTTC. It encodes CATSDSKVGLAGGQVFNEQFF.

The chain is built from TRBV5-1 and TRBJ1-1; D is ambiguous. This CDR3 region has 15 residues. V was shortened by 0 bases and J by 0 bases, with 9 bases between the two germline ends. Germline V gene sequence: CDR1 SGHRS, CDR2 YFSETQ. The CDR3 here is CASSLAGIMNTEAFF. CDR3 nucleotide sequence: TGCGCCAGCAGCTTGGCGGGGATAATGAACACTGAAGCTTTCTTT.

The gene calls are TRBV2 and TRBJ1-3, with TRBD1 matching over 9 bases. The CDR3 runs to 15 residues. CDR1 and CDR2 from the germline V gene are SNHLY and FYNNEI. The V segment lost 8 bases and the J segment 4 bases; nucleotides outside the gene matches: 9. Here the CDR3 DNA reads TGTGCCAGCCAGTCCAGGACAGGGGACGGAAACACCATATATTTT. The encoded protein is CASQSRTGDGNTIYF.

This CDR3 reads CASSDIDTQYF. In DNA, the CDR3 is TGTGCCAGCAGTGATATAGATACGCAGTATTTT. The chain uses TRBV6-1 and TRBJ2-3, with unresolved D. This CDR3 is 11 amino acids long. Trimming removed 3 bases from V and 5 bases from J, with 3 bases in between. CDR1 MNHNS and CDR2 SASEGT come from the germline V gene.

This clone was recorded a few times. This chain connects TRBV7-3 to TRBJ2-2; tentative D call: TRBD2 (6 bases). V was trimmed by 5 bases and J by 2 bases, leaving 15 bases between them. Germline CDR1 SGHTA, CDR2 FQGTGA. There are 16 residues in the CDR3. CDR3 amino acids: CASSLMGGQNTGELFF. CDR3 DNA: TGTGCCAGCAGCCTCATGGGGGGTCAAAACACCGGGGAGCTGTTTTTT.

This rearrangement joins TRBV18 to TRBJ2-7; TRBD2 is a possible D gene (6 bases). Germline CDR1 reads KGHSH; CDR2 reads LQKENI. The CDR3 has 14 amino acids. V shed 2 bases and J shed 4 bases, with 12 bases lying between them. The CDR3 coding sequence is TGTGCCAGCTCACCAAGCGGAGGGTCGTACGAGCAGTACTTC. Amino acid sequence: CASSPSGGSYEQYF.

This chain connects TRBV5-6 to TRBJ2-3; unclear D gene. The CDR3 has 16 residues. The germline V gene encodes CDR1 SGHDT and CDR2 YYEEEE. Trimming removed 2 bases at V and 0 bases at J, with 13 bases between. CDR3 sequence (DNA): TGTGCCAGCAGCTTCTGGCGAACGACTAGCACAGATACGCAGTATTTT. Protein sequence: CASSFWRTTSTDTQYF.

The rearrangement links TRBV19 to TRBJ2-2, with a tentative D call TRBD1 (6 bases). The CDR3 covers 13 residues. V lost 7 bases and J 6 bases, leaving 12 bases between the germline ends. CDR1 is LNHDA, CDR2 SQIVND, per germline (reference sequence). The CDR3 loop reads CASTATGSGELFF. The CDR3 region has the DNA TGTGCCAGTACCGCTACAGGGTCCGGGGAGCTGTTTTTT.

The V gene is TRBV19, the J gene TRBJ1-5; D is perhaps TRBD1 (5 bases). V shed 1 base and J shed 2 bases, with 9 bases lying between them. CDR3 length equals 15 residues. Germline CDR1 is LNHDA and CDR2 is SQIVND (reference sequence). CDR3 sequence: CASSIVGDGNQPQHF. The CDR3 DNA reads TGTGCCAGTAGTATAGTAGGGGATGGCAATCAGCCCCAGCATTTT.

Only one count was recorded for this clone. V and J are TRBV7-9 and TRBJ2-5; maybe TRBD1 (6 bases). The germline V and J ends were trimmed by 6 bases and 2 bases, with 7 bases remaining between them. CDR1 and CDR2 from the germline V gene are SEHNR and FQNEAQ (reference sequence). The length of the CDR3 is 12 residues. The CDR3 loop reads CASRDRQETQYF. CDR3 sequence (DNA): TGTGCCAGCAGGGACAGACAAGAGACCCAGTACTTC.

The CDR3 region is CASSLAQGKTDTQYF. CDR3 nucleotide sequence: TGTGCCAGCAGCTTAGCGCAGGGGAAGACAGATACGCAGTATTTT. V is TRBV7-6 and J is TRBJ2-3, with D possibly being TRBD1 (6 bases). Trimming removed 0 bases from V and 3 bases from J, with 10 bases in between. The germline V gene encodes CDR1 SGHVS and CDR2 FNYEAQ. This CDR3 region has 15 residues.

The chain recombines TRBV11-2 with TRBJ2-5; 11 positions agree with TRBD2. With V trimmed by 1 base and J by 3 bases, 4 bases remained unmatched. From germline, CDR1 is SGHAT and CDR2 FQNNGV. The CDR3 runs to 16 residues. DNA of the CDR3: TGTGCCAGCAGCTTAGCGCTAGCGGGGGGTAAAGAGACCCAGTACTTC. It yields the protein CASSLALAGGKETQYF.

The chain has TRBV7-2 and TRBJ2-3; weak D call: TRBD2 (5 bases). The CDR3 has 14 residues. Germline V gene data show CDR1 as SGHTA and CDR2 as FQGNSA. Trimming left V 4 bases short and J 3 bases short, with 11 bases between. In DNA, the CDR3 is TGTGCCAGCAGCTACGGGGTGGGAACAGATACGCAGTATTTT. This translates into CASSYGVGTDTQYF. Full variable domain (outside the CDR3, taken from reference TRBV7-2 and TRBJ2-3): GAGVSQSPSNKVTEKGKDVELRCDPISGHTALYWYRQSLGQGLEFLIYFQGNSAPDKSGLPSDRFSAERTGGSVSTLTIQRTQQEDSAVYLCASSYGVGTDTQYFGPGTRLTVL.

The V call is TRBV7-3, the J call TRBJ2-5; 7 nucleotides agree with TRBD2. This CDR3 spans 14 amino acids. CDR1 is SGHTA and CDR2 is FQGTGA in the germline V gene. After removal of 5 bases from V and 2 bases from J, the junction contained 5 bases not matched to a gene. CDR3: CASSPGLLQETQYF. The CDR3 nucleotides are TGTGCCAGCAGCCCGGGACTATTACAAGAGACCCAGTACTTC. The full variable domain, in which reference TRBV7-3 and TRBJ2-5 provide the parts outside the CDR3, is GAGVSQTPSNKVTEKGKYVELRCDPISGHTALYWYRQSLGQGPEFLIYFQGTGAADDSGLPNDRFFAVRPEGSVSTLKIQRTERGDSAVYLCASSPGLLQETQYFGPGTRLLVL.

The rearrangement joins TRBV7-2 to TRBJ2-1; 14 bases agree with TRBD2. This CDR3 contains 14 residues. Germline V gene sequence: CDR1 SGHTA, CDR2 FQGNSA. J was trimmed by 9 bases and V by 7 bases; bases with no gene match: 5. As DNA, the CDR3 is TGTGCCAGCAATCCTGGGACTAGCGGGAGTGAGCAGTTCTTC. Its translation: CASNPGTSGSEQFF.